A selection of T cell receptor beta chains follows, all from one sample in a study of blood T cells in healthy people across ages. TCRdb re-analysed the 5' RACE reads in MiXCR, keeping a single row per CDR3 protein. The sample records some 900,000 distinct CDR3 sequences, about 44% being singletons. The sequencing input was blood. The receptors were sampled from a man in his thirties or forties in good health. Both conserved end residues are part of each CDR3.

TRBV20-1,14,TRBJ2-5,CSAMGQRAGETQYF
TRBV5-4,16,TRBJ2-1,CARSSYRGETYNEQFF
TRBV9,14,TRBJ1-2,CASSAETASYGYTF
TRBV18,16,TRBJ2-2,CASSFAWDHNTGELFF
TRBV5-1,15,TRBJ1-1,CASSSGQGAGTEAFF
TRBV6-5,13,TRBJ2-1,CASSYSGVGEQFF
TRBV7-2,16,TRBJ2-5,CASSFYREEWEETQYF
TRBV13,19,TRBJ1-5,CASSTFPGEEPPKDQPQHF
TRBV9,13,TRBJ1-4,CASSVETGEKLFF
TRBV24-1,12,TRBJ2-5,CATRDGQETQYF
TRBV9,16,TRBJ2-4,CASSVAGQGAQNIQYF
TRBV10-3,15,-,CAISDQRGLKETQYF
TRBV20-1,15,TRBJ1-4,CSARRRGRGVEKLFF
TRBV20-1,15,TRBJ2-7,CSATGTSGPSYEQYF
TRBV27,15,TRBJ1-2,CASSPNLGASYGYTF
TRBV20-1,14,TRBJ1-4,CSARLEWGNKKLFF
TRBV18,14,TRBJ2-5,CASSPQSGKETQYF
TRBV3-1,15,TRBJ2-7,CASSQEVGNSYEQYF
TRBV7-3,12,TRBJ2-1,CASSLTHNEQFF
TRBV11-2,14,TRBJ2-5,CASTSPLVQETQYF
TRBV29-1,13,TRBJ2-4,CSVARGGSNIQYF
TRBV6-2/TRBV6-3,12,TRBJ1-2,CASSHNRDGYTF
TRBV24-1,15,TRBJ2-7,CATSDSSGRRYEQYF
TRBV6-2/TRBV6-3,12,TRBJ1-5,CASRREGQPQHF
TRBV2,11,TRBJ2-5,CASISEETQYF
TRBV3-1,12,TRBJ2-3,CASSPTDGAQYF
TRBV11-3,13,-,CASRGTGLYEQYF
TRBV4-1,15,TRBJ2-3,CASSQDPGTSRAQYF
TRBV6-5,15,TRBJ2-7,CASSVPRGVGYEQYF
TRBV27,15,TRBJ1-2,CASSNTGRIGYGYTF
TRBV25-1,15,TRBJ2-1,CATKAGTGAYNEQFF
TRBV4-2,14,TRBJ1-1,CASSQERGDTEAFF
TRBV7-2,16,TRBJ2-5,CAGSAQGLAGGGTQYF
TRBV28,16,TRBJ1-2,CASSLFFGGLRGGYTF
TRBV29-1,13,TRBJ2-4,CSVGTASLRIQNF
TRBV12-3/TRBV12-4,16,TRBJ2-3,CASSPRDRGQGDTQYF
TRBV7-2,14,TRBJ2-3,CASSFRQGPDTQYF
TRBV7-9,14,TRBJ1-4,CASTKAGGDEKLFF
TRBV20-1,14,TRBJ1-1,CSASIGRMNTEAFF
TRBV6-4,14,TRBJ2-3,CASSEVGTSYTQYF
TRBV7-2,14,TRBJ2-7,CASSFSGTPYEQYF
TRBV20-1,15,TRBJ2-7,CSAREARGSSYEQYF
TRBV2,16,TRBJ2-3,CASSEMGLAYTDTQYF
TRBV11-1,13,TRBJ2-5,CASSLERGETQYF
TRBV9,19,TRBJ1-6,CASSVDPGDSSSYNSPLHF
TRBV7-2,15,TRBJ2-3,CASSLVGTSADTQYF